These 30 T cell receptor beta chains came from one sample sequenced in a study of vaccination and CD4 T cells after COVID-19. Noted treatment: roughly 11-day PBMC culture with coronavirus spike peptide pools or control peptides (ViraFEST assay). Scientists ran DNA taken from cultured CD4+ T cells through the Oncomine TCR Beta short-read assay for sequencing. TCRdb re-derived calls from the PCR reads in MiXCR, one entry per CDR3 protein. This table has fewer than 20,000 distinct CDR3 sequences, under 65% appearing once. Their recognized antigens are unknown. The specimen sequenced was CD4+ T cells from blood, cultured in vitro. Receptor source: a human donor who had recovered from COVID-19.

This chain uses TRBV4-1 with TRBJ1-3; D ambiguous. V lost 6 bases and J lost 0, with 15 bases in between. The germline V gene encodes CDR1 MGHRA and CDR2 YSYEKL. This CDR3 is built from 16 residues. CDR3 coding DNA: TGCGCCAGCAGTCCGGCAGCCGTATACTCTGGAAACACCATATATTTT. Its protein is CASSPAAVYSGNTIYF.

The CDR3 DNA is TGCAGTGCTAGAGATGGGCGGAAAGAGACCCAGTACTTC. Its translation is CSARDGRKETQYF. V and J are TRBV20-1 and TRBJ2-5, with D unresolved. The CDR3 loop spans 13 amino acids. With 0 bases removed from V and 3 bases from J, the gap between germline ends came to 8 bases. Germline V lookup: CDR1 DFQATT, CDR2 SNEGSKA (reference sequence).

The chain carries TRBV24-1 and TRBJ2-1; D not certain. This CDR3 comprises 15 residues. Germline V gene sequence: CDR1 KGHDR, CDR2 SFDVKD. Trimming removed 0 bases from V and 9 bases from J, with 14 bases in between. In nucleotides, the CDR3 is TGTGCCACCAGTGATTTGCTTCTGGGAAGGATTGAGCAGTTCTTC. Protein product: CATSDLLLGRIEQFF.

The CDR3 reads CASSLLGGNSYEQYF. CDR3 nucleotides: TGTGCCAGCAGCTTACTGGGCGGTAACTCCTACGAGCAGTACTTC. V usage is TRBV7-2 and J usage is TRBJ2-7, with unresolved D. Germline lookup yields CDR1 SGHTA and CDR2 FQGNSA. The CDR3 totals 15 residues. The V end was cut by 2 bases, the J end by 0 bases, with 11 bases between.

The rearrangement uses TRBV11-1 and TRBJ2-3, with 15 bases aligning to TRBD2. V lost 4 bases, J lost 4 bases, and 6 bases stayed unmatched. There are 17 residues in the CDR3. Germline lookup yields CDR1 SGHAT and CDR2 FQDESV (reference sequence). The CDR3 sequence: CASSSWTSGGGSDTQYF. Here the CDR3 DNA reads TGTGCCAGCAGCTCCTGGACTAGCGGGGGGGGATCAGATACGCAGTATTTT. The whole variable domain, remainder taken from reference TRBV11-1 and TRBJ2-3, is EAEVAQSPRYKITEKSQAVAFWCDPISGHATLYWYRQILGQGPELLVQFQDESVVDDSQLPKDRFSAERLKGVDSTLKIQPAELGDSAMYLCASSSWTSGGGSDTQYFGPGTRLTVL.

The rearrangement uses TRBV20-1 and TRBJ2-5; TRBD1 matches 9 bases. The CDR3 is 14 amino acids. After removal of 2 bases from V and 3 bases from J, the junction contained 4 bases not matched to a gene. The germline gives CDR1 DFQATT, CDR2 SNEGSKA (reference sequence). The CDR3 nucleotides are TGCAGTGCTAGACCTGGACAGGGGAAAGAGACCCAGTACTTC. It specifies CSARPGQGKETQYF.

The chain joins TRBV24-1 to TRBJ2-3, with D possibly TRBD1 on 5 matching bases. This CDR3 has 17 residues. Germline V gene data show CDR1 as KGHDR and CDR2 as SFDVKD. V shed 4 bases and J shed 0 bases, with 16 bases lying between them. Here the CDR3 reads CATSDVGAIWSTDTQYF. The DNA for the CDR3 is TGTGCCACCAGTGACGTTGGGGCGATCTGGAGCACAGATACGCAGTATTTT.

The rearrangement links TRBV30 to TRBJ2-5, with 9 positions matching TRBD1. Germline V lookup: CDR1 GTSNPN, CDR2 SVGIG (reference sequence). The CDR3 totals 15 residues. The trim removed 4 bases at V and 1 base at J, leaving 7 bases unmatched. The CDR3 region is CAWNHGTGSQETQYF. CDR3 DNA: TGTGCCTGGAACCATGGGACAGGGAGCCAAGAGACCCAGTACTTC.

The chain couples TRBV19 to TRBJ1-1; D gene unclear. This CDR3 comprises 13 residues. Trimming left V 4 bases short and J 5 bases short, with 11 bases between. Germline V CDR1 and CDR2: LNHDA, SQIVND (reference sequence). The CDR3 loop is CASSSRERTEAFF. The DNA for the CDR3 is TGTGCCAGTAGTAGCCGGGAACGAACTGAAGCTTTCTTT.

V is TRBV6-2 or TRBV6-3 and J is TRBJ1-2, with D hard to call. Trimming pared 0 bases from V and 4 bases from J, leaving 6 bases between. CDR3 size: 13 residues. Germline CDR1 MNHEY, CDR2 SVGEGT. The CDR3 is CASSYSLSYGYTF. In DNA form, the CDR3 reads TGTGCCAGCAGTTACTCTCTCAGCTATGGCTACACCTTC.

The table lists this clonotype with a few counts. The genes are TRBV20-1 and TRBJ2-3, with no clear D. Germline V gene sequence: CDR1 DFQATT, CDR2 SNEGSKA (reference sequence). Trimming stripped 0 bases from V and 5 bases from J, with 9 bases between. This CDR3 has 13 amino acids. CDR3 protein: CSARDSTGDTQYF. Here the CDR3 DNA reads TGCAGTGCTAGAGATTCCACGGGAGATACGCAGTATTTT.

The chain carries TRBV19 and TRBJ1-2; D call uncertain. V was cut by 5 bases and J by 5 bases, with 6 bases left in between. CDR1 is LNHDA, CDR2 SQIVND, per germline (reference sequence). The CDR3 spans 11 residues. In DNA, the CDR3 is TGTGCCAGTAGTGGCGGTTATGGCTACACCTTC. Translation gives CASSGGYGYTF.

This rearrangement joins TRBV7-2 to TRBJ2-3, with 10 positions matching TRBD2. The CDR3 is 16 amino acids. Germline V gene data show CDR1 as SGHTA and CDR2 as FQGNSA. V dropped 3 bases and J dropped 5; count of bases not matched to a gene: 8. The CDR3 loop reads CASSLGSGGAKDTQYF. As DNA, the CDR3 is TGTGCCAGCAGCTTGGGGAGCGGGGGGGCCAAAGATACGCAGTATTTT. The variable domain in full, completed from reference TRBV7-2 and TRBJ2-3, reads GAGVSQSPSNKVTEKGKDVELRCDPISGHTALYWYRQSLGQGLEFLIYFQGNSAPDKSGLPSDRFSAERTGGSVSTLTIQRTQQEDSAVYLCASSLGSGGAKDTQYFGPGTRLTVL.

The rearrangement uses TRBV6-2 or TRBV6-3 and TRBJ1-5, with a possible D match to TRBD1 (5 bases). The CDR3 extends over 13 amino acids. In germline, CDR1 is MNHEY, CDR2 SVGEGT. V gave up 5 bases and J gave up 4 bases, with 9 bases separating them. The DNA for the CDR3 is TGTGCCAGCAGTAACGGGGGAAATCAGCCCCAGCATTTT. Protein sequence: CASSNGGNQPQHF.

The J gene is TRBJ2-4, the V gene TRBV24-1; 7 bases agree with TRBD2. This CDR3 is built from 15 residues. The germline V gene has CDR1 KGHDR and CDR2 SFDVKD. The ends lost 3 bases at V and 1 base at J; junction bases unmatched: 2. DNA of the CDR3: TGTGCCACCAGTGATCCCGGGGGGGCCAAAAACATTCAGTACTTC. Residues: CATSDPGGAKNIQYF.

The gene calls are TRBV5-4 and TRBJ1-1; D is unclear. The CDR3 totals 12 residues. The V end lost 4 bases, the J end lost 7 bases, and 11 bases lay between the germline ends. Germline values: CDR1 SGHNT, CDR2 YYREEE (reference sequence). The CDR3 sequence is CASSRDGHEAFF. CDR3 coding DNA: TGTGCCAGCAGCCGTGACGGTCATGAAGCTTTCTTT.

There are a few counts of this clonotype. The gene calls are TRBV2 and TRBJ2-7; D may be TRBD2 (6 bases). The CDR3 is 16 amino acids. The germline V and J ends were trimmed by 6 bases and 4 bases, with 22 bases remaining between them. Germline CDR1 SNHLY, CDR2 FYNNEI. The CDR3 sequence: CASSKTRLSGLYEQYF. In nucleotides, the CDR3 is TGTGCCAGCAGCAAAACCCGGCTTAGCGGACTGTACGAGCAGTACTTC.

This clonotype was found once. The chain combines TRBV5-6 with TRBJ2-1; 10 positions match TRBD1. CDR1 SGHDT and CDR2 YYEEEE come from the germline V gene. The length of the CDR3 is 15 residues. Trimming removed 4 bases from V and 7 bases from J; junction bases left unmatched: 8. CDR3 region: CASSAGTGATNEQFF. CDR3 nucleotide sequence: TGTGCCAGCAGCGCCGGGACAGGGGCCACTAATGAGCAGTTCTTC.

The chain has TRBV18 and TRBJ2-7, with D possibly matching TRBD1 (5 bases). The V end lost 3 bases, the J end lost 6 bases, and 12 bases lay between the germline ends. The CDR3 contains 13 residues. Germline loops: CDR1 KGHSH, CDR2 LQKENI. The CDR3 region is CASSPLLQGEQYF. As DNA, the CDR3 is TGTGCCAGCTCACCTCTTCTGCAGGGCGAGCAGTACTTC.

This clonotype has just a few counts. The chain joins TRBV21-1 to TRBJ2-4; TRBD1 is taken as the D call from the table, unchecked against the DNA. TRBV21-1 is classified as a pseudogene. The CDR3 has 10 amino acids. The CDR3, as DNA: TGTGCCAGCTTCCGGGGCATTCAGTACTTC. Amino acids: CASFRGIQYF.

The chain carries TRBV10-3 and TRBJ2-7; D unresolved. V lost 0 bases, J lost 6 bases, and 6 bases lay in between. CDR1 and CDR2 (germline): ENHRY, SYGVKD. The CDR3 totals 12 residues. The CDR3 DNA is TGTGCCATCAGTGAGTCAGCTGCCGAGCAGTACTTC. Translating it yields CAISESAAEQYF.

There are a few counts of this clonotype. In DNA form, the CDR3 reads TGTGCCAGCAGTTTTCTTTTAGAGACAGGGAAGACTGAAGCTTTCTTT. Residues: CASSFLLETGKTEAFF. The V call is TRBV6-2 or TRBV6-3, the J call TRBJ1-1; 7 nucleotides align to TRBD1. The V gene's germline CDR1 is MNHEY and CDR2 SVGEGT. The V and J ends lost 4 bases and 5 bases, in that order; junction bases with no gene match: 13. This CDR3 spans 16 amino acids.

This chain links TRBV2 with TRBJ1-2, with TRBD1 matching over 11 bases. Germline values: CDR1 SNHLY, CDR2 FYNNEI. The CDR3 is 13 amino acids. J lost 8 bases, V lost 6 bases, and 5 bases had no gene match. This chain's CDR3 is CASRGTGGVGYTF. The CDR3 DNA follows: TGTGCCAGCAGGGGGACAGGGGGAGTGGGCTACACCTTC. The full variable domain, completed using reference TRBV2 and TRBJ1-2, is EPEVTQTPSHQVTQMGQEVILRCVPISNHLYFYWYRQILGQKVEFLVSFYNNEISEKSEIFDDQFSVERPDGSNFTLKIRSTKLEDSAMYFCASRGTGGVGYTFGSGTRLTVV.

In this sample, this clonotype turned up a few times. This chain connects TRBV7-2 to TRBJ1-1; weak D call: TRBD1 (5 bases). The CDR3 totals 14 residues. The germline V gene encodes CDR1 SGHTA and CDR2 FQGNSA. Trimming removed 1 base at V and 4 bases at J, with 10 bases between. CDR3 nucleotide sequence: TGTGCCAGCAGCTTAGATGGGGGGGGCACTGAAGCTTTCTTT. Translation gives CASSLDGGGTEAFF.

This sequence joins TRBV5-6 and TRBJ2-3; weak D call: TRBD2 (6 bases). The CDR3 covers 13 residues. The germline CDR1 and CDR2 sequences are SGHDT and YYEEEE. The V and J ends lost 0 bases and 6 bases respectively, with 8 bases between them. CDR3 protein: CASSLGLVDTQYF. CDR3 in DNA: TGTGCCAGCAGCTTGGGACTAGTTGATACGCAGTATTTT.

The chain couples TRBV15 to TRBJ1-1; no clear D gene. Germline V gene sequence: CDR1 LNHNV, CDR2 YYDKDF (reference sequence). Trimming took off 1 base at V and 1 base at J, with 7 bases between the two ends. CDR3 length equals 14 residues. CDR3 bases: TGTGCCACCAGCAGAGTGCGGAGGAACACTGAAGCTTTCTTT. It encodes CATSRVRRNTEAFF. The full variable domain, rest sourced from reference TRBV15 and TRBJ1-1, is DAMVIQNPRYQVTQFGKPVTLSCSQTLNHNVMYWYQQKSSQAPKLLFHYYDKDFNNEADTPDNFQSRRPNTSFCFLDIRSPGLGDTAMYLCATSRVRRNTEAFFGQGTRLTVV.

This rearrangement joins TRBV19 to TRBJ2-5; D is possibly TRBD2 (6 bases). Trimming took 5 bases from V and 5 from J, leaving 15 bases between them. Germline V gene lookup returns CDR1 LNHDA and CDR2 SQIVND (reference sequence). This CDR3 region has 14 residues. CDR3 loop: CASSPWAGSETQYF. The CDR3, as DNA: TGTGCCAGTAGTCCCTGGGCGGGGTCCGAGACCCAGTACTTC.

This clonotype has more than one count but fewer than ten. The chain employs TRBV19 and TRBJ1-2; D is ambiguous. Germline V gene lookup returns CDR1 LNHDA and CDR2 SQIVND (reference sequence). V was shortened by 2 bases and J by 8 bases, with 12 bases between the two germline ends. The CDR3 covers 13 residues. The CDR3 region is CASSIMRYGGYTF. The CDR3 coding sequence is TGTGCCAGTAGTATAATGCGCTACGGGGGCTACACCTTC.

The chain has TRBV27 and TRBJ2-7; TRBD1 matches at 7 bases. Trimming at V came to 8 bases and at J to 1 base, leaving 11 bases not matched to a gene. From germline, CDR1 is MNHEY and CDR2 SMNVEV (reference sequence). This CDR3 comprises 15 residues. Here the CDR3 reads CASAVKSGGSYEQYF. CDR3 nucleotides: TGTGCCAGCGCAGTTAAATCAGGGGGTTCCTACGAGCAGTACTTC.

The gene calls are TRBV12-3 or TRBV12-4 and TRBJ1-4; TRBD1 might be the D (6 bases). The V and J ends lost 3 bases and 5 bases respectively, with 7 bases between them. The CDR3 totals 13 residues. The CDR3 reads CASSFTGNEKLFF. DNA of the CDR3: TGTGCCAGCAGTTTTACAGGGAATGAAAAACTGTTTTTT.